Below, one T cell receptor beta chain is given with its context. Each TCR library used around 0.5 ug of total RNA and a linear amplification protocol. Using its own MiXCR run on the reads, TCRdb lists one record per CDR3 protein. The data show 200,000 or so distinct CDR3 sequences, with over 60% seen just once and less than 2.5% held by the top ten. This sample was taken from a study of healthy donors' naive CD4 and CD8 T cells. CDR3 size: 14 residues. Trimming removed 8 bases from V and 3 bases from J, with 15 bases in between. The TCR sequence derives from a pool of human donors in good health; the sample pools cells from several healthy donors. V is TRBV12-3 or TRBV12-4 and J is TRBJ2-3; D gene unclear. The sample comprised naive CD4+ and CD8+ T cells sorted from blood, pooled from several donors. The CDR3 reads CASGLGRRTDTQYF. The DNA for the CDR3 is TGTGCCAGCGGCCTTGGACGGAGAACAGATACGCAGTATTTT.